The 24 T cell receptor beta chains below come from one sample, sequenced in a study of T-cell reconstitution after alpha-beta-depleted transplantation in children. For TCRbeta, the library was prepared with unique molecular identifiers. Each CDR3 protein is one row after TCRdb ran MiXCR on the PCR reads. The data hold approximately 350,000 distinct CDR3 sequences, with around 16% observed a single time. The material was PBMCs, mostly from graft donor cells, obtained 360 days after TCRalphabeta/CD19-depleted stem cell transplant. These receptors came from a male patient aged 2-15 years who had a stem cell transplant for acute lymphoblastic leukemia, so the T cells may come from the graft donor.

The chain recombines TRBV28 with TRBJ2-3, with 7 nucleotides matching TRBD1. The length of the CDR3 is 18 residues. V was clipped by 3 bases and J by 2 bases; unmatched bases: 14. The germline V gene encodes CDR1 MDHEN and CDR2 SYDVKM. The CDR3 region is CASSLGLSFTGATDTQYF. The CDR3 bases are TGTGCCAGCAGTTTGGGCTTATCTTTTACAGGGGCCACAGATACGCAGTATTTT.

The chain recombines TRBV3-1 with TRBJ2-1; 8 bases are a match to TRBD2. CDR3 length: 16 amino acids. The trim removed 3 bases at V and 6 bases at J, leaving 10 bases unmatched. Germline lookup yields CDR1 LGHDT and CDR2 YNNKEL (reference sequence). DNA for the CDR3: TGTGCCAGCAGCCACTCACTAGCGGACCCGCTCAATGAGCAGTTCTTC. Translation: CASSHSLADPLNEQFF.

This clonotype was counted between two and nine times. The chain couples TRBV12-3 or TRBV12-4 to TRBJ2-1; no clear D. The CDR3 contains 14 residues. Trimming pared 5 bases from V and 5 bases from J, leaving 13 bases between. CDR3 DNA sequence: TGTGCCAGCAGTCCAGACCCCCCTAACAATGAGCAGTTCTTC. The encoded protein is CASSPDPPNNEQFF.

The chain carries TRBV6-1 and TRBJ1-2, with no clear D. The germline gives CDR1 MNHNS, CDR2 SASEGT. The CDR3 spans 13 residues. The germline V and J ends were trimmed by 7 bases and 5 bases, with 14 bases remaining between them. CDR3 coding DNA: TGTGCCAGCACCGAGAAGGGCCTGTATGGCTACACCTTC. This sequence encodes CASTEKGLYGYTF.

A few counts support this clonotype. The rearrangement joins TRBV20-1 to TRBJ2-1, with D perhaps TRBD1 (6 bases). Germline V gene sequence: CDR1 DFQATT, CDR2 SNEGSKA (reference sequence). The CDR3 has 16 amino acids. V shed 6 bases and J shed 4 bases, with 22 bases lying between them. The CDR3 coding sequence is TGCAGTGCCGACATAATCAGCAGAAGGGGGTACAATGAGCAGTTCTTC. Its protein product is CSADIISRRGYNEQFF.

There are a few counts of this clonotype. The chain is built from TRBV5-6 and TRBJ2-1, with D maybe TRBD1 (5 bases). Per the germline V gene, CDR1 is SGHDT and CDR2 is YYEEEE. Between the trimmed V and J ends, which lost 1 base and 9 bases, there was a span of 17 bases. This CDR3 comprises 15 residues. The CDR3: CASSLNAGLWIEQFF. CDR3 sequence (DNA): TGTGCCAGCAGCTTGAATGCAGGGTTGTGGATTGAGCAGTTCTTC. Full variable domain (missing parts from reference TRBV5-6 and TRBJ2-1): DAGVTQSPTHLIKTRGQQVTLRCSPKSGHDTVSWYQQALGQGPQFIFQYYEEEERQRGNFPDRFSGHQFPNYSSELNVNALLLGDSALYLCASSLNAGLWIEQFFGPGTRLTVL.

The chain uses TRBV12-3 or TRBV12-4 and TRBJ2-7; the D gene is possibly TRBD2 (5 bases). The CDR3 consists of 12 residues. The V end lost 6 bases, the J end lost 3 bases, and 9 bases lay between the germline ends. The CDR3 DNA sequence: TGTGCCAGCAGCCAAGCGGTCTACGAGCAGTACTTC. Its protein is CASSQAVYEQYF.

As for this clonotype: One junction end does not reproduce the germline sequence, and a read error may be involved. V usage is TRBV5-1 and J usage is TRBJ2-5; 14 nucleotides line up with TRBD2. Germline V gene data show CDR1 as SGHRS and CDR2 as YFSETQ. This CDR3 is 18 amino acids long. The CDR3 here is CASSLALGLAGDQGTQYF. The CDR3, as DNA: TGCGCCAGCAGCTTGGCCCTGGGACTAGCGGGAGATCAAGGGACCCAGTACTTC.

This clonotype was found a few times. The CDR3 DNA reads as TGCGCCAGCACCCCCGGGGACTACAATGAGCAGTTCTTC. It translates to CASTPGDYNEQFF. The chain couples TRBV5-1 to TRBJ2-1; the D gene is possibly TRBD2 (5 bases). V lost 6 bases to trimming and J lost 3 bases, with 10 bases between them. The CDR3 has 13 residues. CDR1 is SGHRS, CDR2 YFSETQ, per germline.

This clonotype turned up a few times. A read error may account for a junction end that differs from germline. The genes are TRBV7-7 and TRBJ2-5; 8 positions match TRBD1. This CDR3 is 16 amino acids long. Looked up from germline, CDR1 is SSHAT and CDR2 is FNYEAQ (reference sequence). This CDR3 is CASSSLKRTGQETQYF. The CDR3 DNA reads TGTGCTAGCAGCTCACTTAAGCGGACAGGGCAAGAGACCCAGTACTTC.

Only a few counts were recorded for this clonotype. The gene calls are TRBV29-1 and TRBJ2-7; D is possibly TRBD2 (6 bases). The germline V and J ends were trimmed by 3 bases and 6 bases, with 12 bases remaining between them. Germline V gene data show CDR1 as SQVTM and CDR2 as ANQGSEA. The CDR3 contains 12 residues. The CDR3 loop is CSVEGRSAEQYF. Written as DNA, the CDR3 is TGCAGCGTTGAGGGGAGGTCGGCCGAGCAGTACTTC.

J is TRBJ2-7 and V is TRBV10-3; 9 bases are a match to TRBD1. The V gene end was trimmed by 3 bases and the J gene end by 2 bases; junction bases not matched to a gene: 11. This CDR3 comprises 17 residues. Germline CDR1 is ENHRY and CDR2 is SYGVKD. CDR3 bases: TGTGCCATCAGTGATGGGCTCGGACAGGGGAAAACCTACGAGCAGTACTTC. This codes for CAISDGLGQGKTYEQYF.

V gene TRBV5-1 combines with J gene TRBJ2-7; D is possibly TRBD1 (6 bases). V was cut by 3 bases and J by 6 bases, with 13 bases left in between. The CDR3 extends over 13 amino acids. Germline CDR1 SGHRS, CDR2 YFSETQ. The CDR3 DNA follows: TGCGCCAGCAGCTCAAGGGGGTACGGCGAGCAGTACTTC. It specifies CASSSRGYGEQYF.

In this sample, this clonotype turned up a few times. The J gene is TRBJ2-7, the V gene TRBV25-1; D possibly corresponds to TRBD2 (6 bases). The CDR3 totals 13 residues. Trimming left V 7 bases short and J 2 bases short, with 12 bases between. CDR1 and CDR2 from the germline V gene are MGHDK and SYGVNS. The CDR3 loop reads CASKSGDTYEQYF. CDR3 nucleotides: TGTGCCAGCAAATCGGGAGACACCTACGAGCAGTACTTC.

This clonotype has more than one count but fewer than ten. This chain uses TRBV18 with TRBJ2-7; TRBD2 matches at 8 bases. The length of the CDR3 is 13 residues. V lost 6 bases and J lost 3; bases outside the gene matches: 4. Germline lookup yields CDR1 KGHSH and CDR2 LQKENI. The CDR3 sequence: CASSPGGRYEQYF. DNA of the CDR3: TGTGCCAGCTCTCCGGGGGGGCGCTACGAGCAGTACTTC.

The chain is built from TRBV5-1 and TRBJ1-1; maybe TRBD1 (6 bases). V dropped 0 bases and J dropped 1 base, with 10 bases sitting between them. This CDR3 has 15 amino acids. From germline, CDR1 is SGHRS and CDR2 YFSETQ. The CDR3, as DNA: TGCGCCAGCAGCTTGGCCGGGACAAAGAACACTGAAGCTTTCTTT. Translation gives CASSLAGTKNTEAFF.

The V and J genes are TRBV12-3 or TRBV12-4 and TRBJ2-2; D gene uncertain. V dropped 5 bases and J dropped 4 bases, with 11 bases sitting between them. There are 14 residues in the CDR3. CDR3 loop: CASSTLAPTGELFF. In nucleotides, the CDR3 is TGTGCCAGCAGTACCCTGGCCCCCACCGGGGAGCTGTTTTTT.

V and J are TRBV12-3 or TRBV12-4 and TRBJ1-2; D remains ambiguous. The CDR3 runs 15 residues. The V and J ends lost 7 bases and 5 bases respectively, with 20 bases between them. The chain's CDR3 is CASTHLRLLGYGYTF. In nucleotides, the CDR3 is TGTGCCAGCACCCACCTAAGGTTGCTAGGGTATGGCTACACCTTC.

CDR3: CASSLAGYRDTQYF. The CDR3 DNA sequence: TGTGCCAGCAGCCTAGCGGGTTATCGAGATACGCAGTATTTT. This chain connects TRBV14 to TRBJ2-3; 7 bases map to TRBD2. The CDR3 loop spans 14 amino acids. Unmatched junction bases numbered 6, after V lost 4 bases and J lost 5 bases. Germline V CDR1 and CDR2: SGHDN, FVKESK.

This chain joins TRBV9 and TRBJ1-1; TRBD1 matches at 8 bases. The V segment lost 0 bases and the J segment 5 bases; nucleotides outside the gene matches: 6. The CDR3 consists of 15 residues. CDR1 and CDR2 (germline): SGDLS, YYNGEE. Here the CDR3 reads CASSVEGQGVTEAFF. In DNA, the CDR3 is TGTGCCAGCAGCGTAGAAGGACAGGGCGTTACTGAAGCTTTCTTT. The complete variable domain, with remaining parts taken from reference TRBV9 and TRBJ1-1, reads DSGVTQTPKHLITATGQRVTLRCSPRSGDLSVYWYQQSLDQGLQFLIQYYNGEERAKGNILERFSAQQFPDLHSELNLSSLELGDSALYFCASSVEGQGVTEAFFGQGTRLTVV.

This clonotype was seen a handful of times. This sequence joins TRBV9 and TRBJ2-1; TRBD2 matches at 9 bases. Trimming removed 0 bases from V and 5 bases from J; junction bases left unmatched: 6. CDR1 and CDR2 (germline): SGDLS, YYNGEE. The CDR3 spans 16 residues. The CDR3 sequence: CASSVEGTSSHNEQFF. CDR3 coding DNA: TGTGCCAGCAGCGTAGAAGGGACTAGCAGTCACAATGAGCAGTTCTTC.

The rearrangement links TRBV12-3 or TRBV12-4 to TRBJ2-1; D may be TRBD1 (6 bases). Trimming pared 6 bases from V and 7 bases from J, leaving 13 bases between. CDR3 size: 13 residues. CDR3 nucleotides: TGTGCCAGCAGAACTACTACAGGGAATGAGCAGTTCTTC. Protein: CASRTTTGNEQFF.

This clonotype was counted many times. This chain connects TRBV4-1 to TRBJ2-3, with 11 bases identical to TRBD2. J was trimmed by 2 bases and V by 0 bases; bases with no gene match: 10. CDR3 length equals 19 residues. The germline CDR1 and CDR2 sequences are MGHRA and YSYEKL. The CDR3 reads CASSQDGLAGSSPTDTQYF. Written as DNA, the CDR3 is TGCGCCAGCAGCCAAGATGGACTAGCGGGCTCCTCACCCACAGATACGCAGTATTTT.

This chain links TRBV6-7 with TRBJ2-3; no clear D gene. TRBV6-7 is annotated as an ORF whose role is uncertain. There are 14 residues in the CDR3. V lost 8 bases to trimming and J lost 2 bases, with 14 bases between them. The CDR3 loop reads CASRHRTVTDTQYF. DNA for the CDR3: TGTGCCAGCCGACATCGTACAGTCACAGATACGCAGTATTTT.